This TCR beta chain emerged from a study of T cell repertoires in ileal Crohn's disease. Whole-study context: About half received postoperative treatment, some ten with thiopurines and about 20 anti-TNF. Study-wide points: Compared with CD4 T cells, sorted CD8 cells carried more expanded clones.

Comment on this clone: Its antigen is not identified.

Around 490 nanograms of biopsy DNA per sample underwent TCRB immunosequencing. The table came from immunoSEQ multiplex PCR; TCRdb's copy has only in-frame clones and leaves some out. The sample records roughly 7,900 clones, 80% to 95% being singletons. The CDR3 consists of 11 residues. Trimming shortened V by 5 bases and J by 6 bases, and 7 bases separated the two germline ends. CDR1 and CDR2 from the germline V gene are SEHNR and FQNEAQ (reference sequence). The TCR sequence derives from an adult with Crohn's disease. The sequenced sample consisted of ileal tissue. The gene calls are TRBV7-9 and TRBJ1-2; D gene uncertain. CDR3 coding DNA: TGTGCCAGCAGCCCCTCAGATGGCTACACCTTC. This codes for CASSPSDGYTF.